One and the same sample provided the 19 T cell receptor beta chains below, sequenced in a study of cytomegalovirus exposure and HLA in healthy donors. The study ran its PCR with 60 Vbeta and 13 Jbeta primers. Produced via immunoSEQ multiplex PCR; TCRdb's table is partial and in-frame only. Of some 98,000 clones detected, approximately 70% appear once; the ten largest clones hold 2% to 3%. Sequencing was carried out using PBMCs. The receptors here all came from a man aged 50-60 years in good health and CMV-seronegative.

The V and J genes are TRBV5-6 and TRBJ2-5, with 9 bases lining up with TRBD2. TRBJ2-7 explains the end of the DNA better; the J call may be wrong. The V gene's germline CDR1 is SGHDT and CDR2 YYEEEE. The CDR3 is 18 amino acids. DNA of the CDR3: TGTGCCAGCAGCTTGGGCCGGGGGAGCGGGAGGATGTCCTACGAGCAGTACTTC. Translating gives CASSLGRGSGRMSYEQYF.

The chain uses TRBV29-1 and TRBJ2-7, with 9 bases aligning to TRBD1. In germline, CDR1 is SQVTM, CDR2 ANQGSEA. The CDR3 spans 14 residues. V was pared by 5 bases and J by 1 base, with 6 bases of the junction left unmatched. The CDR3 sequence: CSVRGQGRSYEQYF. The CDR3 DNA is TGCAGCGTTCGGGGACAGGGCAGGTCCTACGAGCAGTACTTC.

V and J are TRBV7-2 and TRBJ2-7, with 12 bases aligning to TRBD2. The CDR3 is 15 residues long. The V segment lost 6 bases and the J segment 1 base; nucleotides outside the gene matches: 4. Germline values: CDR1 SGHTA, CDR2 FQGNSA. In nucleotides, the CDR3 is TGTGCCAGCAGTCGACTAGCGGGGGCTTCCTACGAGCAGTACTTC. Its protein product is CASSRLAGASYEQYF.

This clone appeared once. The chain uses TRBV27 and TRBJ1-1, with D uncertain. CDR1 is MNHEY, CDR2 SMNVEV, per germline (reference sequence). This CDR3 has 17 amino acids. V shed 5 bases and J shed 0 bases, with 19 bases lying between them. The DNA of the CDR3 is TGTGCCAGCAGTCAATACGGGTCATCCTTCTTGAACACTGAAGCTTTCTTT. Protein sequence: CASSQYGSSFLNTEAFF.

This clone came up a few times. The chain is built from TRBV5-4 and TRBJ2-7; 8 bases agree with TRBD2. Losses at the gene ends were 8 bases for V and 0 bases for J; bases not matched to a gene: 4. Per the germline V gene, CDR1 is SGHNT and CDR2 is YYREEE (reference sequence). The CDR3 length is 13 residues. Here the CDR3 reads CASRGGNSYEQYF. The DNA for the CDR3 is TGTGCCAGTCGGGGGGGAAACTCCTACGAGCAGTACTTC.

Regarding this clone: This CDR3 is also generated by other DNA sequences in the sample. The chain couples TRBV28 to TRBJ1-1; possibly TRBD1 for D (6 bases). Germline loops: CDR1 MDHEN, CDR2 SYDVKM. This CDR3 has 11 amino acids. V gave up 5 bases and J gave up 7 bases, with 8 bases separating them. CDR3 region: CASSPRGEAFF. The CDR3 DNA reads as TGTGCCAGCAGTCCCAGGGGTGAAGCTTTCTTT. Combining the CDR3 with reference TRBV28 and TRBJ1-1 gives the whole variable domain DVKVTQSSRYLVKRTGEKVFLECVQDMDHENMFWYRQDPGLGLRLIYFSYDVKMKEKGDIPEGYSVSREKKERFSLILESASTNQTSMYLCASSPRGEAFFGQGTRLTVV.

This clone is labeled as medium-sized. The chain has TRBV2 and TRBJ1-1, with D perhaps TRBD1 (6 bases). CDR1 and CDR2 from the germline V gene are SNHLY and FYNNEI. The CDR3 totals 17 residues. With 8 bases removed from V and 3 bases from J, the gap between germline ends came to 25 bases. CDR3 coding DNA: TGTGCCAGCGAGGCGCAGGGGATCTTTCCTCAGGACACTGAAGCTTTCTTT. Its translation is CASEAQGIFPQDTEAFF.

The CDR3 DNA reads TGTGCCAGCAGGGAACGAGACTTTGAAAAACTGTTTTTT. It translates to CASRERDFEKLFF. This chain joins TRBV28 and TRBJ1-4, with no clear D. The CDR3 totals 13 residues. CDR1 is MDHEN and CDR2 is SYDVKM in the germline V gene. The ends were cut back, 6 bases at V and 7 bases at J, with 12 bases in the middle.

The CDR3 coding sequence is TGTGCCACCGACCTAGGACAGGGTGTGCGCGAGCAGTACTTC. Its protein product is CATDLGQGVREQYF. The rearrangement links TRBV2 to TRBJ2-7, with 8 bases fitting TRBD1. J lost 6 bases, V lost 10 bases, and 14 bases had no gene match. This CDR3 region has 14 residues. Germline values: CDR1 SNHLY, CDR2 FYNNEI.

This clone was picked up a small number of times. In DNA form, the CDR3 reads TGCGCCATTCCGTCAGGACAGGGGCCTTCACCCCTCCACTTT. This gives the protein CAIPSGQGPSPLHF. This sequence joins TRBV5-1 and TRBJ1-6; 9 nucleotides line up with TRBD1. Per germline, CDR1 SGHRS and CDR2 YFSETQ. This CDR3 has 14 residues. After removal of 9 bases from V and 9 bases from J, the junction contained 10 bases not matched to a gene.

This clone was observed a handful of times. The chain carries TRBV7-9 and TRBJ2-7, with TRBD1 identical over 12 bases. The junction had 8 bases not matched to a gene; V was cut back by 5 bases and J by 6 bases. The CDR3 totals 15 residues. CDR1 and CDR2 from the germline V gene are SEHNR and FQNEAQ (reference sequence). For the CDR3, the DNA is TGTGCCAGCAGCCCCGGGACAGGGGGCAAGGGCGAGCAGTACTTC. The encoded protein is CASSPGTGGKGEQYF.

The gene calls are TRBV6-5 and TRBJ1-1, with 12 positions matching TRBD1. V trimming: 5 bases; J trimming: 8 bases; junction bases outside the gene matches: 3. The CDR3 is 13 residues long. Germline CDR1 MNHEY, CDR2 SVGAGI. The CDR3 DNA follows: TGTGCCAGCAGTAGGGACAGGGGGCGGGAAGCTTTCTTT. Its protein is CASSRDRGREAFF.

This chain links TRBV11-3 with TRBJ2-1, with D uncertain. The CDR3 sequence is 13 residues long. Trimming cost V 6 bases and J 0 bases, with 6 bases left between them. Per the germline V gene, CDR1 is SGHNT and CDR2 is YENEEA. This CDR3 is CASSPNSYNEQFF. CDR3 nucleotide sequence: TGTGCCAGCAGTCCCAACTCCTACAATGAGCAGTTCTTC.

This chain uses TRBV15 with TRBJ2-7; maybe TRBD1 (6 bases). The CDR3 extends over 15 amino acids. Deletions cut 1 base from V and 2 bases from J, with 12 bases between. The V gene's germline CDR1 is LNHNV and CDR2 YYDKDF (reference sequence). The CDR3 nucleotides are TGTGCCACCAGCAGAGTTGGGACACAAACCTACGAGCAGTACTTC. This encodes CATSRVGTQTYEQYF.

The rearrangement links TRBV5-1 to TRBJ1-5; 9 bases map to TRBD1. Losses at the gene ends were 3 bases for V and 5 bases for J; bases not matched to a gene: 6. Germline loops: CDR1 SGHRS, CDR2 YFSETQ. The CDR3 sequence is 15 residues long. CDR3 residues: CASSSGTGRDQPQHF. CDR3 in DNA: TGCGCCAGCAGCTCCGGGACAGGGCGGGATCAGCCCCAGCATTTT.

This chain connects TRBV29-1 to TRBJ1-4; perhaps TRBD1 as D (5 bases). The CDR3 length is 14 residues. Between the trimmed V and J ends, which lost 7 bases and 0 bases, there was a span of 12 bases. CDR1 and CDR2 (germline): SQVTM, ANQGSEA. The CDR3 here is CSASHRPTNEKLFF. The CDR3 DNA is TGCAGCGCGAGCCACAGGCCAACTAATGAAAAACTGTTTTTT. The whole variable domain, remainder taken from reference TRBV29-1 and TRBJ1-4, is SAVISQKPSRDICQRGTSLTIQCQVDSQVTMMFWYRQQPGQSLTLIATANQGSEATYESGFVIDKFPISRPNLTFSTLTVSNMSPEDSSIYLCSASHRPTNEKLFFGSGTQLSVL.

The chain carries TRBV5-4 and TRBJ1-5; no reliable D call. Germline loops: CDR1 SGHNT, CDR2 YYREEE (reference sequence). The CDR3 is 13 amino acids. V gave up 4 bases and J gave up 7 bases, with 12 bases separating them. This CDR3 reads CASSLGAEQPQHF. The CDR3 coding sequence is TGTGCCAGCAGCCTCGGAGCGGAACAGCCCCAGCATTTT.

The chain carries TRBV5-1 and TRBJ2-2; no clear D gene. Germline V gene sequence: CDR1 SGHRS, CDR2 YFSETQ. V was trimmed by 3 bases and J by 4 bases, leaving 10 bases between them. This CDR3 is 14 amino acids long. Here the CDR3 DNA reads TGCGCCAGCAGCTCGGCATTAGCCACCGGGGAGCTGTTTTTT. This encodes CASSSALATGELFF.

V usage is TRBV9 and J usage is TRBJ1-3; D is uncertain. The CDR3 has 15 amino acids. V was shortened by 4 bases and J by 0 bases, with 11 bases between the two germline ends. The germline V gene has CDR1 SGDLS and CDR2 YYNGEE. The CDR3 loop is CASSPGGYSGNTIYF. Written as DNA, the CDR3 is TGTGCCAGCAGCCCCGGCGGGTACTCTGGAAACACCATATATTTT.